Below, 17 T cell receptor beta chains from the same sample are listed, as sequenced in a study of regulatory dendritic cells for organ transplantation. Data came from immunoSEQ multiplex PCR; TCRdb stores just in-frame clones and leaves some out. This table has 25,000 to 30,000 clones, about four fifths appearing once. The sequencing sample was made of naive CD8+ T cells from blood. Subset of the sample: CD45RA+ naive T cells. These receptor sequences come from a human donor in good health.

The V gene is TRBV19, the J gene TRBJ1-5; 8 positions agree with TRBD1. Trimming took 0 bases from V and 5 from J; bases not matched to a gene: 9. Germline-derived CDR1 and CDR2 are LNHDA and SQIVND (reference sequence). The CDR3 loop spans 17 amino acids. This chain's CDR3 is CASSIDLSDREDQPQHF. CDR3 in DNA: TGTGCCAGTAGTATAGATCTATCGGACAGGGAAGATCAGCCCCAGCATTTT.

The chain employs TRBV11-2 and TRBJ1-2; 8 nucleotides line up with TRBD1. V lost 5 bases to trimming and J lost 4 bases; unmatched junction nucleotides: 6. The germline gives CDR1 SGHAT, CDR2 FQNNGV. The length of the CDR3 is 14 residues. CDR3 nucleotide sequence: TGTGCCAGCAGCGAAGGACAGGGAATCTATGGCTACACCTTC. This encodes CASSEGQGIYGYTF.

The chain has TRBV7-9 and TRBJ1-3, with TRBD1 as a possible D gene (5 bases). The germline gives CDR1 SEHNR, CDR2 FQNEAQ (reference sequence). V lost 4 bases, J lost 2 bases, and 18 bases lay in between. The CDR3 sequence is 17 residues long. The CDR3 reads CASSSGELREAGNTIYF. The CDR3 DNA follows: TGTGCCAGCAGCTCTGGGGAGCTCAGGGAGGCTGGAAACACCATATATTTT.

J is TRBJ1-4 and V is TRBV4-1; D unresolved. CDR1 is MGHRA and CDR2 is YSYEKL in the germline V gene. This CDR3 spans 17 amino acids. V dropped 0 bases and J dropped 0 bases, with 11 bases sitting between them. CDR3 coding DNA: TGCGCCAGCAGCCAAGAGTGGCTTCTTACAACTAATGAAAAACTGTTTTTT. Its protein is CASSQEWLLTTNEKLFF.

The chain uses TRBV4-1 and TRBJ1-5; D possibly corresponds to TRBD1 (5 bases). The CDR3 extends over 14 amino acids. V lost 3 bases to trimming and J lost 8 bases, with 14 bases between them. Germline CDR1 reads MGHRA; CDR2 reads YSYEKL. CDR3 nucleotides: TGCGCCAGCAGCCAGGGGACTGAATATGAGCCCCAGCATTTT. This encodes CASSQGTEYEPQHF.

The CDR3 DNA is TGTGCCAGTAGTGTAACGGGGGAGATGAACACTGAAGCTTTCTTT. It yields the protein CASSVTGEMNTEAFF. This chain links TRBV19 with TRBJ1-1; tentative D call: TRBD1 (5 bases). The V gene's germline CDR1 is LNHDA and CDR2 SQIVND (reference sequence). The CDR3 extends over 15 amino acids. V was shortened by 5 bases and J by 0 bases, with 13 bases between the two germline ends.

The rearrangement uses TRBV7-2 and TRBJ2-7; unclear D gene. The CDR3 covers 12 residues. CDR1 and CDR2 (germline): SGHTA, FQGNSA. Trimming shortened V by 5 bases and J by 0 bases, and 5 bases separated the two germline ends. The CDR3 is CASSGSSYEQYF. CDR3 DNA: TGTGCCAGCAGCGGTAGCTCCTACGAGCAGTACTTC.

This chain joins TRBV4-3 and TRBJ2-1, with 8 bases fitting TRBD2. The CDR3 is made up of 15 amino acids. With 4 bases clipped from V and 0 bases from J, the junction kept 2 bases outside the gene matches. Germline values: CDR1 LGHNA, CDR2 YSLEER. The CDR3 is CASSLAGSSYNEQFF. The CDR3 DNA is TGCGCCAGCAGCCTAGCGGGAAGCTCCTACAATGAGCAGTTCTTC.

The chain couples TRBV6-1 to TRBJ2-1; 7 bases fit TRBD2. V dropped 2 bases and J dropped 6; count of bases not matched to a gene: 4. The CDR3 runs to 14 residues. The germline CDR1 and CDR2 sequences are MNHNS and SASEGT. In nucleotides, the CDR3 is TGTGCCAGCAGTGAAATAGGCGGGGGCAATGAGCAGTTCTTC. This gives the protein CASSEIGGGNEQFF.

This rearrangement joins TRBV11-2 to TRBJ2-1; 7 bases map to TRBD2. Germline V gives CDR1 SGHAT, CDR2 FQNNGV. V lost 7 bases, J lost 3 bases, and 6 bases stayed unmatched. This CDR3 comprises 14 residues. This CDR3 reads CASKPAGIYNEQFF. CDR3 in DNA: TGTGCCAGCAAGCCAGCGGGGATCTACAATGAGCAGTTCTTC.

V and J are TRBV12-5 and TRBJ1-5, with TRBD1 matching 9 bases. CDR3 size: 15 residues. V lost 5 bases, J lost 2 bases, and 4 bases stayed unmatched. The germline CDR1 and CDR2 sequences are LGHNT and FRNRAP. CDR3 in DNA: TGTGCTAGTGGTGTGGACAGGGGAGGCAATCAGCCCCAGCATTTT. As protein: CASGVDRGGNQPQHF.

The V call is TRBV2, the J call TRBJ2-3; 7 bases are a match to TRBD1. V trimming: 6 bases; J trimming: 2 bases; junction bases outside the gene matches: 8. The CDR3 totals 15 residues. Germline CDR1 and CDR2: SNHLY and FYNNEI. This chain's CDR3 is CASRQGQHYTDTQYF. The DNA of the CDR3 is TGTGCCAGCAGACAGGGGCAGCACTACACAGATACGCAGTATTTT.

This clone was seen a handful of times. This chain connects TRBV7-9 to TRBJ2-1; 7 bases agree with TRBD2. This CDR3 has 16 amino acids. The germline gives CDR1 SEHNR, CDR2 FQNEAQ (reference sequence). After removal of 0 bases from V and 0 bases from J, the junction contained 2 bases not matched to a gene. CDR3 sequence: CASSLATSASYNEQFF. In nucleotides, the CDR3 is TGTGCCAGCAGCTTAGCCACTAGCGCCTCCTACAATGAGCAGTTCTTC.

The chain is built from TRBV7-9 and TRBJ2-7, with no clear D. The V gene lost 0 bases and the J gene lost 5 bases, with 5 bases spanning the gap. Germline lookup yields CDR1 SEHNR and CDR2 FQNEAQ (reference sequence). This CDR3 has 12 amino acids. This CDR3 is CASSLALHEQYF. The CDR3 DNA sequence: TGTGCCAGCAGCTTAGCCCTCCACGAGCAGTACTTC.

The rearrangement uses TRBV7-8 and TRBJ2-1, with 12 bases fitting TRBD2. There are 17 residues in the CDR3. Trimming removed 2 bases from V and 4 bases from J; junction bases left unmatched: 6. The germline V gene has CDR1 SGHVS and CDR2 FQNEAQ. In nucleotides, the CDR3 is TGTGCCAGCAGCTTACTAGCGGGGGGGCCGGTATACAATGAGCAGTTCTTC. It translates to CASSLLAGGPVYNEQFF.

V usage is TRBV19 and J usage is TRBJ1-1; weak D call: TRBD1 (6 bases). The germline V gene has CDR1 LNHDA and CDR2 SQIVND (reference sequence). V lost 7 bases and J lost 5, with 11 bases in between. CDR3 length equals 12 residues. DNA for the CDR3: TGTGCCAGTACTAGGGGGGGTACTGAAGCTTTCTTT. Its protein product is CASTRGGTEAFF.

The chain has TRBV5-8 and TRBJ2-3, with TRBD2 matching 10 bases. The V and J ends lost 2 bases and 2 bases, in that order; junction bases with no gene match: 8. The CDR3 is 17 residues long. Germline V gives CDR1 SGHTS, CDR2 YDEGEE. CDR3 sequence reads: CASSFFSGGTYTDTQYF. CDR3 sequence (DNA): TGTGCCAGCAGCTTCTTTAGCGGGGGGACCTACACAGATACGCAGTATTTT.